The clone carrying this T cell receptor beta chain was seen once. The sample originates from a study of Ad26.COV2.S vaccination and SARS-CoV-2 variants. Study-level background: Of the COV1001 trial arms, the Ad26.COV2.S arm included the donor. Recipients of Ad26.COV2.S got it intramuscularly, once or twice 56 days apart.

TCRdb's copy holds only in-frame clones and misses some; the assay was immunoSEQ multiplex PCR. The data hold around 500,000 clones, with roughly nine tenths observed a single time. As to treatment: around 19 received Ad26.COV2.S at low or high dose, single or two shots; roughly five received placebo; per-sample allocation not given. Collection of samples fell on day 63 after the first vaccine or placebo injection. V lost 4 bases, J lost 0 bases, and 7 bases stayed unmatched. The CDR3 spans 16 residues. Germline CDR1 and CDR2: SGHVS and FNYEAQ. This chain connects TRBV7-6 to TRBJ1-2; TRBD1 aligns across 8 bases. Sequencing used peripheral blood, obtained in a trial of Ad26.COV2.S vaccine versus placebo. This clonotype was obtained from a person between 18 and 59 years old who received the Ad26.COV2.S COVID-19 vaccine or a placebo. This CDR3 is CASSSDRGPSNYGYTF. As DNA, the CDR3 is TGTGCCAGCAGCTCAGACAGGGGCCCTTCTAACTATGGCTACACCTTC.